This passage covers 5 T cell receptor beta chains from one sample sequenced in a study of T cells in Graves' hyperthyroidism and ophthalmopathy. There were TCR beta CDR3 regions amplified from RNA transcripts. First-round RT-PCR of the TCR CDR3 relied on the HTBI primer set. TCRdb recomputed calls from the multiplex PCR reads with MiXCR, one row per CDR3 protein. The top ten clones hold approximately 14% of a sample with about 420,000 distinct CDR3 sequences, about 15% of them seen once. The sequencing input was blood. Receptors originate from a woman younger than 35 with Graves' hyperthyroidism.

A single count supports this clonotype. V and J are TRBV6-1 and TRBJ2-7, with 9 bases identical to TRBD2. The germline V gene has CDR1 MNHNS and CDR2 SASEGT. The ends lost 7 bases at V and 2 bases at J; junction bases unmatched: 15. The CDR3 has 17 amino acids. The CDR3 DNA reads TGTGCCAGCAAAGCTGGAGGCGGGAGGGCCAGGGCCTACGAGCAGTACTTC. Protein sequence: CASKAGGGRARAYEQYF.

This clonotype was observed many times. V gene TRBV20-1 combines with J gene TRBJ1-1; D perhaps matches TRBD1 (5 bases). CDR3 length: 13 amino acids. Trimming left V 0 bases short and J 6 bases short, with 11 bases between. Germline V gene data show CDR1 as DFQATT and CDR2 as SNEGSKA (reference sequence). CDR3 in DNA: TGCAGTGCTAGAGAGGGGGGTTTTGCTGAAGCTTTCTTT. Amino acid sequence: CSAREGGFAEAFF.

The sample holds a few counts of this clonotype. With a much larger clone just one base away, this may be a read error. V and J are TRBV20-1 and TRBJ2-7, with unresolved D. This CDR3 comprises 11 residues. V shed 0 bases and J shed 3 bases, with 3 bases lying between them. Germline assignment: CDR1 DFQATT and CDR2 SNEGSKA (reference sequence). For the CDR3, the DNA is TGCAGTGCTAGAGACAACTACGAGCAGTACTTC. It translates to CSARDNYEQYF.

The chain has TRBV19 and TRBJ2-4; D possibly matches TRBD1 or TRBD2 (5 bases each). Trimming took 5 bases from V and 7 from J, leaving 18 bases between them. From germline, CDR1 is LNHDA and CDR2 SQIVND (reference sequence). The CDR3 consists of 15 residues. The CDR3 nucleotides read TGTGCCAGTAGTGTAGCATTCGGGACCGGGAACATTCAGTACTTC. Its protein product is CASSVAFGTGNIQYF.

This clonotype appeared a few times. This chain connects TRBV5-1 to TRBJ1-6; maybe TRBD1 (5 bases). Germline V gene sequence: CDR1 SGHRS, CDR2 YFSETQ. Trimming removed 2 bases from V and 9 bases from J, with 24 bases in between. The CDR3 is 18 amino acids. The CDR3 here is CASSLLPTGTYLFSPLHF. The CDR3 DNA reads as TGCGCCAGCAGCTTATTGCCCACAGGCACCTATTTGTTTTCACCCCTCCACTTT.